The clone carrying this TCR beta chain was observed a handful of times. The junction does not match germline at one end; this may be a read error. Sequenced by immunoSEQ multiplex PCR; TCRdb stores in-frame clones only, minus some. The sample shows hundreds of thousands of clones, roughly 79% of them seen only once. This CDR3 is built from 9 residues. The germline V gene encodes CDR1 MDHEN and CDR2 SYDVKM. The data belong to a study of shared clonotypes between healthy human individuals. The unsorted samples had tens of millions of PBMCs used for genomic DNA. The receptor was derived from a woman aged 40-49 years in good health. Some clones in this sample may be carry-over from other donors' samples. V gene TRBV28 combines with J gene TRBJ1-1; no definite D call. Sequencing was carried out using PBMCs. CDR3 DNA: TGTGCCAGCAGCCAATCGAGTCTCTTT. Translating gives CASSQSSLF.